One T cell receptor (beta chain) is described in this entry. Its matching antigen is unknown. The sample is drawn from a study of OX40 agonist ivuxolimab in advanced cancers. Overall study: One hepatocellular carcinoma and a couple of cutaneous melanoma patients partially responded. Overall study results and limits: There were, on average, more expanded clones in CD8+ T cells than in CD4+. Certain nonresponders likewise exhibited a low normalized T-cell clonal expansion.

TCRdb keeps only in-frame clones here, not all; method: immunoSEQ multiplex PCR. The sample lists some 77,000 clones; roughly 91% were seen once. The CDR3 runs to 13 residues. V was shortened by 0 bases and J by 3 bases, with 4 bases between the two germline ends. Germline V gene sequence: CDR1 MRHNA, CDR2 SNTAGT. The chain uses TRBV6-4 and TRBJ2-3; D remains unclear. The receptor was derived from an adult with an advanced solid tumor such as melanoma, head and neck, liver or kidney cancer. Sequencing used CD4+ or CD8+ T cells sorted from blood, obtained in a trial of the OX40 agonist ivuxolimab. The CDR3 bases are TGTGCCAGCAGTGACTCAATGACAGATACGCAGTATTTT. This codes for CASSDSMTDTQYF.